Listed below are T cell receptor beta chains from one sample, sequenced in a study of control samples from healthy donors and cancer patients. Using immunoSEQ multiplex PCR, the repertoire was profiled, and TCRdb retains in-frame clones only, with some absent. The sample holds 150,000 to 200,000 clones, 88% seen once. Sequencing was done on a sample of blood. Receptor source: a man aged 18 to 29 in good health. Both conserved end residues are trimmed from each CDR3. The D gene is left open where the match is weak.

v_call d_call cdr3_aa
TRBV5-1 NA ASSFRLVGAGELF
TRBV5-6 TRBD1 ASSVDRGGGHGYT
TRBV2 TRBD2 ASSGRLAGGPSTDTQY
TRBV4-3 NA ASSQDTGWADGNTIY
TRBV2 TRBD1 ASSQQGAKGETQY
TRBV2 NA ASSDLNEQY
TRBV13 TRBD1 ASSLDRLSYGYT
TRBV7-3 NA ASSLVGNSAEAF
TRBV28 NA ASSLWGNGVTTEAF
TRBV25-1 NA ASPEAPYEQY
TRBV18 NA ASSLSVARGYGYT
TRBV19 NA ASGLNAGTDTQY
TRBV6-6 NA ASRNRSTNEKLF
TRBV28 TRBD2 ASSLWVAGGQETQY
TRBV6-6 NA ASKQDSYNEQF
TRBV6-6 NA ASSPVNSPLH
TRBV7-2 NA ASSLLVQETQY
TRBV6-5 NA ASSKLDADTQY
TRBV20-1 NA SARGGHA
TRBV24-1 NA ATTYEGSSYNSPLH
TRBV28 NA ASSLDTVTEAF
TRBV6-6 TRBD1 ASSPIRDRVGNQPQH
TRBV25-1 NA ASSGDFGAEAF
TRBV6-2/TRBV6-3 NA ASSYAGGAADTQY
TRBV13 NA ASSHQGYNSPLH
TRBV7-9 NA ASSKSGPSWEQY
TRBV5-5 NA ASSFAQSYEQY
TRBV6-1 NA ASSEALHMTNYGYT
TRBV21-1 NA ASSLYGARGYGYT
TRBV4-1 TRBD1 ASSLQGDRVGGKLF
TRBV27 TRBD2 ASSLGPGLAGGTQY
TRBV28 TRBD1 ASSPPGQGIEQY
TRBV3-1/TRBV3-2 TRBD1 ASSQEGGDSYEQY
TRBV19 NA ASSMAEVLSGANVLT
TRBV7-3 NA ASSPAGQVDEQF
TRBV16 NA ASSQYTGPNYGYT
TRBV5-1 NA ASSSRTMTNEQF
TRBV27 TRBD1 ASSLRPPGTGASLIYSPLH
TRBV6-2/TRBV6-3 NA ASSSSVPETQY
TRBV2 NA ASSESRVGQPQH
TRBV18 NA ASSWVIANNSPLH
TRBV7-2 NA ASSLRLAYEQY
TRBV30 NA AWSIGQRTGEQY
TRBV28 NA ASSVLGETQY
TRBV6-5 NA ASSTGRYNEQF
TRBV11-2 NA ASSWTAQETQY
TRBV7-2 NA ASSLQTAGTGELF
TRBV5-1 TRBD2 ASSGGAGGTDTQY
TRBV7-2 NA ASSPGGGGASSSRTQY
TRBV3-1/TRBV3-2 NA ASSQDGTTEAF
TRBV19 NA ASRRRSENTEAF